The present T cell receptor beta chain was sequenced within a study of CD8 T cells in Susac syndrome. The CDR3 spans 16 residues. V gave up 5 bases and J gave up 1 base, with 17 bases separating them. CDR1 is SEHNR, CDR2 FQNEAQ, per germline (reference sequence). With random hexamers, reverse transcription was performed on about 0.45 to 1 ug of RNA. Coverage of TCR beta CDR3 amplification by immunoSEQ multiplex PCR extended to 54 Vbeta and 13 Jbeta. MiXCR, applied by TCRdb to the immunoSEQ multiplex PCR reads, yields one record per CDR3 protein. The sample lists approximately 110,000 distinct CDR3 sequences; more than 90% were seen once. It was negative isolation that provided the CD8+ and CD4+ T cells, whereas TEMRA cells were enriched by FACS.

This sequence was found in a human donor in good health. The sequenced material came from CD4+ T cells from PBMCs. V gene TRBV7-9 combines with J gene TRBJ1-1, with D hard to call. In nucleotides, the CDR3 is TGTGCCAGCAGCAAATCCGTGGTTGTGACGAACACTGAAGCTTTCTTT. This sequence encodes CASSKSVVVTNTEAFF.